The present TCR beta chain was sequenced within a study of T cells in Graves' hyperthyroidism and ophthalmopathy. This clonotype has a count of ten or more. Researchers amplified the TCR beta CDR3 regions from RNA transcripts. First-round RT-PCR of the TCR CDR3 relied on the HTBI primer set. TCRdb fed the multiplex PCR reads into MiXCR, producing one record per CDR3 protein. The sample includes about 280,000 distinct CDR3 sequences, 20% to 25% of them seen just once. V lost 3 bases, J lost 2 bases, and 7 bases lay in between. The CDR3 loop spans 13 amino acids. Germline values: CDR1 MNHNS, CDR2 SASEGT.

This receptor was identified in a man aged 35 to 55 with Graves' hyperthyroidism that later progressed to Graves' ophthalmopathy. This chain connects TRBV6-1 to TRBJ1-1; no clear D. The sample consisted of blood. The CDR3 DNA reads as TGTGCCAGCAGTGAGCAGGCTAACACTGAAGCTTTCTTT. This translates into CASSEQANTEAFF.